This T cell receptor (beta chain) originates from a study of lymphopenia after photon versus proton radiotherapy. The study's findings and limits: Relative stability marked proton patients; photon patients lost diversity and naive cells. Oligoclonal CD8+ Temra expansion after nadir drove photon patients' diversity drop.

About this clone itself: Its specificity is not known.

Repertoires were generated with immunoSEQ multiplex PCR, while TCRdb's copy carries only in-frame clones and drops some. Among approximately 45,000 clones listed, 85% were seen once. CDR1 is MNHNS, CDR2 SASEGT, per germline. The CDR3 covers 15 residues. Trimming shortened V by 3 bases and J by 2 bases, and 11 bases separated the two germline ends. The source of this sequence is a man aged 35 to 55 with gastric cancer. The V call is TRBV6-1, the J call TRBJ1-5, with TRBD1 as a possible D gene (6 bases). The sequences come from peripheral blood, collected from a patient treated with photon-based radiotherapy. CDR3 loop: CASSETGARNQPQHF. The CDR3, as DNA: TGTGCCAGCAGTGAGACGGGGGCGCGCAATCAGCCCCAGCATTTT.